This T cell receptor beta chain was found in a study of T cells in Graves' hyperthyroidism and ophthalmopathy. The PBMCs were taken from approximately 9.7 ml of fresh peripheral blood. Template material for amplifying TCR beta CDR3 regions consisted of RNA transcripts. The TCR CDR3 first-round RT-PCR relied on the HTBI primer set. Each CDR3 protein gets one entry after TCRdb re-called the multiplex PCR reads with MiXCR. The sample lists about 560,000 distinct CDR3 sequences, approximately 16% occurring once. What was sequenced was blood. The clonotype comes from a woman under 30 with Graves' hyperthyroidism.

CDR3 nucleotide sequence: TGTGCCAGCGGACAGGGGGGCTACGAGCAGTACTTC. Protein sequence: CASGQGGYEQYF. The chain employs TRBV9 and TRBJ2-7, with 10 nucleotides matching TRBD1. CDR1 is SGDLS, CDR2 YYNGEE, per germline. The V and J ends lost 7 bases and 3 bases, in that order; junction bases with no gene match: 1. This CDR3 is 12 amino acids long.